This record covers a single T cell receptor beta chain. In germline, CDR1 is ENHRY, CDR2 SYGVKD. V gave up 7 bases and J gave up 7 bases, with 14 bases separating them. The CDR3 sequence is 13 residues long. The data derive from a study of PD-L1 blockade in urothelial cancer. TCRdb keeps only in-frame clones here, not all; method: immunoSEQ multiplex PCR. There are 35,000 to 55,000 clones in the sample; 83% occur only once, and approximately 16% lies in the top ten. The time point here: peripheral blood 6 weeks after treatment start. The cohort comprised individuals with locally advanced or metastatic urothelial carcinoma.

The chain carries TRBV10-3 and TRBJ2-1, with D maybe TRBD2 (7 bases). Sequencing was performed on PBMCs, taken around atezolizumab (anti-PD-L1) treatment. The TCR originated in a man aged 60 to 75 with urothelial cancer. CDR3 loop: CAIKGGAENEQFF. DNA for the CDR3: TGTGCCATCAAGGGGGGGGCTGAGAATGAGCAGTTCTTC.